This entry lists 26 T cell receptor beta chains sequenced from one sample in a study. TCRdb fed the 5' RACE reads into MiXCR, producing one record per CDR3 protein. The sample shows 35,000 to 55,000 distinct CDR3 sequences, 22% of them seen only once. Tregs were sorted as CD4+CD25+CD127-/low cells. The specimen sequenced was Tregs sorted from a lymph node. The receptors were gathered from a female donor with breast cancer.

The chain uses TRBV29-1 and TRBJ1-1; D ambiguous. CDR1 is SQVTM and CDR2 is ANQGSEA in the germline V gene. This CDR3 is 13 amino acids long. With 3 bases removed from V and 3 bases from J, the gap between germline ends came to 11 bases. The CDR3: CSVEEGFDTEAFF. For the CDR3, the DNA is TGCAGCGTTGAGGAAGGTTTCGACACTGAAGCTTTCTTT.

In its sample, this clonotype was seen many times. The CDR3 reads CASSYTGNTEAFF. For the CDR3, the DNA is TGTGCCAGCAGCTATACAGGGAACACTGAAGCTTTCTTT. V is TRBV28 and J is TRBJ1-1, with D maybe TRBD1 (5 bases). This CDR3 has 13 amino acids. The V gene's germline CDR1 is MDHEN and CDR2 SYDVKM. V lost 6 bases and J lost 1, with 9 bases in between.

About this clonotype itself: One end of the junction does not line up with germline, which may come from a read error. As DNA, the CDR3 is TGTACCATCAAGGAAGCACAGGGGGAAGAGACCCAGTACTTC. Translated: CTIKEAQGEETQYF. V and J are TRBV10-3 and TRBJ2-5; the match to TRBD1 covers 8 bases. Looked up from germline, CDR1 is ENHRY and CDR2 is SYGVKD. The CDR3 consists of 14 residues.

This clonotype has at least ten counts. V gene TRBV6-1 combines with J gene TRBJ2-7; no clear D. V dropped 1 base and J dropped 2 bases, with 9 bases sitting between them. CDR1 and CDR2 (germline): MNHNS, SASEGT. CDR3 size: 14 residues. This CDR3 is CASSEGASTYEQYF. CDR3 nucleotide sequence: TGTGCCAGCAGTGAAGGCGCCAGCACCTACGAGCAGTACTTC.

Turning to this clonotype: A single base separates this from a much larger clone, so it may be a read error. This sequence joins TRBV7-6 and TRBJ2-7; D may match TRBD1 or TRBD2 (6 bases each). Trimming removed 7 bases at V and 3 bases at J, with 16 bases between. The CDR3 covers 14 residues. Germline lookup yields CDR1 SGHVS and CDR2 FNYEAQ. DNA for the CDR3: TGTGCCAGCACCCCCAAGGAGGGACACTACGAGCAGTACTTC. This translates into CASTPKEGHYEQYF.

This clonotype was detected a few times. J is TRBJ2-1 and V is TRBV7-6; 7 bases fit TRBD2. CDR1 is SGHVS, CDR2 FNYEAQ, per germline. V trimming: 5 bases; J trimming: 4 bases; junction bases outside the gene matches: 14. The CDR3 sequence is 17 residues long. In nucleotides, the CDR3 is TGTGCCAGCAGCCTCCCGCCCGGGGGAGGGGCATACAATGAGCAGTTCTTC. This codes for CASSLPPGGGAYNEQFF.

This clonotype was seen more than once but under ten times. V usage is TRBV28 and J usage is TRBJ2-1; tentative D call: TRBD2 (5 bases). CDR1 MDHEN and CDR2 SYDVKM come from the germline V gene. This CDR3 has 16 amino acids. Trimming shortened V by 3 bases and J by 0 bases, and 12 bases separated the two germline ends. The CDR3 nucleotides are TGTGCCAGCAGTTTTCTAAGCGGAGGCTCCTACAATGAGCAGTTCTTC. This gives the protein CASSFLSGGSYNEQFF. The variable domain in full, with the rest retrieved from reference TRBV28 and TRBJ2-1, is DVKVTQSSRYLVKRTGEKVFLECVQDMDHENMFWYRQDPGLGLRLIYFSYDVKMKEKGDIPEGYSVSREKKERFSLILESASTNQTSMYLCASSFLSGGSYNEQFFGPGTRLTVL.

This clonotype was observed a few times. The rearrangement links TRBV20-1 to TRBJ2-7; D unclear. Germline V gives CDR1 DFQATT, CDR2 SNEGSKA (reference sequence). The CDR3 totals 12 residues. The V end lost 5 bases, the J end lost 1 base, and 9 bases lay between the germline ends. The CDR3 sequence: CSADGWSYEQYF. For the CDR3, the DNA is TGCAGTGCTGACGGGTGGTCCTACGAGCAGTACTTC.

The chain couples TRBV10-3 to TRBJ2-2, with a weak D call TRBD2 (5 bases). Looked up from germline, CDR1 is ENHRY and CDR2 is SYGVKD. CDR3 length: 13 amino acids. Trimming cost V 5 bases and J 4 bases, with 8 bases left between them. This chain's CDR3 is CAISFRGTGELFF. The CDR3 nucleotides are TGTGCCATCAGTTTCCGGGGCACCGGGGAGCTGTTTTTT.

J is TRBJ2-1 and V is TRBV9, with a possible D match to TRBD2 (6 bases). The ends were cut back, 2 bases at V and 6 bases at J, with 12 bases in the middle. The CDR3 loop spans 14 amino acids. Germline V gene data show CDR1 as SGDLS and CDR2 as YYNGEE. CDR3 sequence (DNA): TGTGCCAGCAGCGTCTGGCGGGACGGCAATGAGCAGTTCTTC. Its protein product is CASSVWRDGNEQFF.

The V call is TRBV7-3, the J call TRBJ2-1; no clear D. Trimming shortened V by 5 bases and J by 7 bases, and 12 bases separated the two germline ends. This CDR3 has 13 amino acids. Germline assignment: CDR1 SGHTA and CDR2 FQGTGA. The CDR3 region is CASSPLPGNEQFF. CDR3 sequence (DNA): TGTGCCAGCAGCCCCCTTCCAGGTAATGAGCAGTTCTTC. Combining the CDR3 with reference TRBV7-3 and TRBJ2-1 gives the whole variable domain GAGVSQTPSNKVTEKGKYVELRCDPISGHTALYWYRQSLGQGPEFLIYFQGTGAADDSGLPNDRFFAVRPEGSVSTLKIQRTERGDSAVYLCASSPLPGNEQFFGPGTRLTVL.

The V and J genes are TRBV19 and TRBJ1-1; TRBD1 might be the D (5 bases). From germline, CDR1 is LNHDA and CDR2 SQIVND (reference sequence). CDR3 length: 15 residues. The V gene lost 5 bases and the J gene lost 1 base, with 14 bases spanning the gap. CDR3: CASSQNRQPNTEAFF. DNA of the CDR3: TGTGCCAGTAGTCAGAACCGACAGCCGAACACTGAAGCTTTCTTT.

This clonotype was observed a handful of times. The chain couples TRBV7-3 to TRBJ2-2, with 10 bases identical to TRBD2. J gave up 3 bases and V 5 bases, and 9 bases lay outside the gene matches. CDR1 is SGHTA, CDR2 FQGTGA, per germline. The CDR3 sequence is 17 residues long. The CDR3 coding sequence is TGTGCCAGCAGCCTCGTCGCTAGCGGGAGTGACACCGGGGAGCTGTTTTTT. It yields the protein CASSLVASGSDTGELFF.

Note on this clonotype: This may be a read error, as it is one base from a much larger clone. The gene calls are TRBV5-6 and TRBJ2-7, with 8 bases identical to TRBD1. CDR1 and CDR2 from the germline V gene are SGHDT and YYEEEE. The CDR3 sequence is 14 residues long. The CDR3 nucleotides are TGTGCCAGCAGCTTGGGGGACAGGACGTACGAGCGGTACTTC. Protein product: CASSLGDRTYERYF.

The rearrangement links TRBV28 to TRBJ2-7; D possibly corresponds to TRBD2 (7 bases). CDR3 length equals 13 residues. V shed 5 bases and J shed 4 bases, with 12 bases lying between them. The V gene's germline CDR1 is MDHEN and CDR2 SYDVKM. The CDR3 protein is CASSPGGSYEQYF. CDR3 in DNA: TGTGCCAGCAGTCCGGGGGGCAGTTACGAGCAGTACTTC.

This clonotype was detected a few times. This chain connects TRBV5-1 to TRBJ1-2; D may be TRBD1 (6 bases). The CDR3 covers 16 residues. In germline, CDR1 is SGHRS, CDR2 YFSETQ. Deletions cut 1 base from V and 8 bases from J, with 21 bases between. The CDR3 region has the DNA TGCGCCAGCAGCTTGCGGTCGAGCTCAGGGGAGAGGGGCTACACCTTC. It is translated as CASSLRSSSGERGYTF.

The genes are TRBV7-3 and TRBJ2-1, with D possibly called TRBD1 or TRBD2 (5 bases each). Germline-derived CDR1 and CDR2 are SGHTA and FQGTGA. V dropped 5 bases and J dropped 5 bases, with 16 bases sitting between them. CDR3 size: 15 residues. The CDR3 DNA follows: TGTGCCAGCAGCCCCGGGGCAGAACCAAACAATGAGCAGTTCTTC. It specifies CASSPGAEPNNEQFF.

This clonotype was found many times. This chain connects TRBV6-5 to TRBJ1-6; 7 bases align to TRBD1. CDR3 length: 15 residues. Germline-derived CDR1 and CDR2 are MNHEY and SVGAGI. With V trimmed by 6 bases and J by 8 bases, 10 bases remained unmatched. The CDR3 here is CASSPTTGWDSPLHF. The CDR3 bases are TGTGCCAGCAGCCCCACGACAGGGTGGGATTCACCCCTCCACTTT.

This clonotype was counted at least ten times. The chain carries TRBV20-1 and TRBJ2-1; D unresolved. The CDR3 extends over 15 amino acids. Germline CDR1 DFQATT, CDR2 SNEGSKA (reference sequence). V lost 0 bases and J lost 0, with 9 bases in between. CDR3 region: CSARDQAISYNEQFF. The CDR3 region has the DNA TGCAGTGCTAGAGATCAAGCTATCTCCTACAATGAGCAGTTCTTC.

The chain has TRBV7-2 and TRBJ2-1, with TRBD2 as a possible D gene (6 bases). This CDR3 is 17 amino acids long. Trimming shortened V by 5 bases and J by 0 bases, and 17 bases separated the two germline ends. Germline CDR1 SGHTA, CDR2 FQGNSA. In DNA, the CDR3 is TGTGCCAGCAGCCTTCGGGGTCGGGGGTCCTCCTACAATGAGCAGTTCTTC. Translation gives CASSLRGRGSSYNEQFF. The full variable domain, its missing parts supplied by reference TRBV7-2 and TRBJ2-1, is GAGVSQSPSNKVTEKGKDVELRCDPISGHTALYWYRQSLGQGLEFLIYFQGNSAPDKSGLPSDRFSAERTGGSVSTLTIQRTQQEDSAVYLCASSLRGRGSSYNEQFFGPGTRLTVL.

V gene TRBV4-1 combines with J gene TRBJ2-1; the match to TRBD1 covers 12 bases. J was trimmed by 7 bases and V by 2 bases; bases with no gene match: 6. The length of the CDR3 is 16 residues. Germline loops: CDR1 MGHRA, CDR2 YSYEKL. CDR3 loop: CASSQSGQGARNEQFF. The CDR3 DNA is TGCGCCAGCAGCCAATCGGGACAGGGGGCGCGAAATGAGCAGTTCTTC.

In its sample, this clonotype was seen once. An end of the junction differs from the germline gene, which may be a read error. The chain links TRBV6-5 to TRBJ2-1; D is unresolved. The CDR3 totals 16 residues. Germline V CDR1 and CDR2: MNHEY, SVGAGI. The CDR3 is CASGYSAGRPYNEQFF. The DNA for the CDR3 is TGTGCCAGCGGTTACTCGGCAGGCCGGCCCTACAATGAGCAGTTCTTC.

This clonotype was found a few times. V usage is TRBV4-2 and J usage is TRBJ2-5; D not certain. V dropped 0 bases and J dropped 5 bases, with 10 bases sitting between them. This CDR3 spans 14 amino acids. CDR1 and CDR2 from the germline V gene are LGHNA and YNFKEQ. This CDR3 is CASSQDSTRETQYF. CDR3 in DNA: TGTGCCAGCAGCCAAGACTCGACGCGGGAGACCCAGTACTTC.

This clonotype was seen only a few times. J is TRBJ2-7 and V is TRBV7-2; D remains ambiguous. Trimming stripped 5 bases from V and 6 bases from J, with 14 bases between. Per germline, CDR1 SGHTA and CDR2 FQGNSA. This CDR3 contains 13 residues. The CDR3 sequence is CASSQPQSLEQYF. Written as DNA, the CDR3 is TGTGCCAGCAGCCAACCCCAGAGTCTCGAGCAGTACTTC.

This chain links TRBV6-6 with TRBJ2-3; D is ambiguous. This CDR3 region has 12 residues. V was shortened by 0 bases and J by 5 bases, with 3 bases between the two germline ends. The germline CDR1 and CDR2 sequences are MNHNY and SVGAGI (reference sequence). The CDR3 nucleotides read TGTGCCAGCAGTTACTCCATAGATACGCAGTATTTT. This gives the protein CASSYSIDTQYF.

This chain connects TRBV21-1 to TRBJ2-7; TRBD2, the D gene given by the table, was not confirmed from the DNA. TRBV21-1 is a documented pseudogene. CDR3 size: 14 residues. The CDR3 sequence is CASSNGTRNYEQYF. The CDR3 DNA reads TGTGCCAGCAGCAATGGGACTAGAAACTACGAGCAGTACTTC.